The rows below give T cell receptor beta chains drawn from one sample of a study of blood T cell repertoires in COVID-19. Here immunoSEQ multiplex PCR was the method, and the copy in TCRdb shows in-frame clones only, minus some. Of about 320,000 clones listed, roughly 90% are singletons. Sequencing used PBMCs or T cells enriched from blood (not recorded which). Receptors were obtained from a man aged 55 to 70 who had recovered from COVID-19. Both conserved end residues are part of each CDR3. D genes are given only for firm matches. Clone size is stated in some rows and not others, as once, few, many or a class when expanded.

>.|.|TRBJ2-7|TRBV5-1
CASSLAQGWYEQYF
TGCGCCAGCAGCTTGGCCCAGGGCTGGTACGAGCAGTACTTC
>.|.|TRBJ1-3|TRBV5-1
CASSLENFGNTIYF
TGCGCCAGCAGCTTGGAGAACTTTGGAAACACCATATATTTT
>TRBD1|.|TRBJ1-6|TRBV28
CASKDRDPYNSPLHF
TGTGCCAGCAAAGACAGGGACCCCTATAATTCACCCCTCCACTTT
>TRBD2|once|TRBJ2-3|TRBV5-1
CASSPKTGTSGNTDTQYF
TGCGCCAGCAGCCCCAAGACAGGGACTAGCGGTAACACAGATACGCAGTATTTT
>TRBD1|.|TRBJ2-7|TRBV6-1
CASSEAGTGPYEQYF
TGTGCCAGCAGTGAAGCGGGGACAGGCCCCTACGAGCAGTACTTC
>.|.|TRBJ1-1|TRBV11-2
CASSKRGGGHTEAFF
TGTGCCAGCAGCAAAAGGGGGGGAGGGCACACTGAAGCTTTCTTT
>.|.|TRBJ1-6|TRBV10-1
CASSDVSPGRGTLHF
TGCGCCAGCAGTGACGTGTCACCAGGCCGAGGGACCCTCCACTTT
>.|.|TRBJ2-1|TRBV24-1
CATSDTRRTTSNEQFF
TGTGCCACCAGTGACACCCGGAGGACTACCTCGAATGAGCAGTTCTTC
>.|few|TRBJ2-2|TRBV20-1
CSASGPSRNTGELFF
TGCAGTGCTAGTGGGCCTAGCAGGAACACCGGGGAGCTGTTTTTT
>.|few|TRBJ2-2|TRBV5-1
CASSLRDILNTGELFF
TGCGCCAGCAGCCTAAGAGATATCCTGAACACCGGGGAGCTGTTTTTT
>.|.|TRBJ1-1|TRBV7-9
CASSFQQGNTEAFF
TGTGCCAGCAGTTTCCAACAGGGTAACACTGAAGCTTTCTTT
>.|.|TRBJ1-6|TRBV5-6
CASSSQHGLNSPLHF
TGTGCCAGCAGCTCCCAACACGGGTTAAATTCACCCCTCCACTTT
>TRBD1|once|TRBJ1-4|TRBV5-1
CASSLDKQGNEKLFF
TGCGCCAGCAGCTTGGATAAACAGGGGAATGAAAAACTGTTTTTT
>.|.|TRBJ2-7|TRBV6-2/TRBV6-3
CASSYSVRDISYEQYF
TGTGCCAGCAGTTACTCCGTCCGGGACATCTCCTACGAGCAGTACTTC
>TRBD2|few|TRBJ2-2|TRBV4-3
CASSHSLAGATGELFF
TGCGCCAGCAGCCATAGTCTAGCGGGAGCCACCGGGGAGCTGTTTTTT
>.|once|TRBJ2-1|TRBV24-1
CATSDRTYNEQFF
TGTGCCACCAGTGATCGGACATACAATGAGCAGTTCTTC
>TRBD1|.|TRBJ1-5|TRBV6-5
CASSSTGDSNQPQHF
TGTGCCAGCAGTTCAACAGGGGATAGCAATCAGCCCCAGCATTTT
>TRBD2|.|TRBJ2-3|TRBV5-1
CASSPRTSDTDTQYF
TGCGCCAGCAGCCCTCGGACTAGCGATACAGATACGCAGTATTTT
>TRBD2|.|TRBJ2-1|TRBV7-2
CASSLDFPGTSGNNEQFF
TGTGCCAGCAGCTTAGATTTTCCGGGGACTAGCGGTAACAATGAGCAGTTCTTC
>.|once|TRBJ1-5|TRBV19
CASSIRGGGQPQHF
TGTGCCAGTAGTATCCGGGGGGGCGGACAGCCCCAGCATTTT
>.|.|TRBJ1-5|TRBV18
CASSEQWSNQPQHF
TGTGCCAGCTCGGAGCAGTGGAGCAATCAGCCCCAGCATTTT
>.|.|TRBJ2-2|TRBV14
CASSPGQFYGELFF
TGTGCCAGCAGCCCCGGACAGTTTTACGGGGAGCTGTTTTTT
>TRBD2|few|TRBJ2-1|TRBV2
CASIGTSANNEQFF
TGTGCCAGCATAGGGACTAGCGCAAACAATGAGCAGTTCTTC
>.|.|TRBJ1-1|TRBV6-5
CASSYRQAGVNTEAFF
TGTGCCAGCAGTTACAGACAGGCAGGGGTGAACACTGAAGCTTTCTTT
>.|.|TRBJ1-6|TRBV30
CAWRSRGLSNSPLHF
TGTGCCTGGAGATCAAGAGGGTTGAGTAATTCACCCCTCCACTTT
>.|once|TRBJ1-6|TRBV2
CASRQAPLDYNSPLHF
TGTGCCAGCCGACAGGCACCACTCGACTATAATTCACCCCTCCACTTT
>.|.|TRBJ1-3|TRBV21-1
CASSKVRGQPTSFGNTIYF
TGTGCCAGCAGCAAAGTTAGAGGACAGCCTACCTCTTTTGGAAACACCATATATTTT
>.|.|TRBJ1-3|TRBV12-5
CASLLGEPRGSIPGNTIYF
TGTGCTAGTCTCTTGGGAGAACCACGGGGTTCTATTCCTGGAAACACCATATATTTT
>TRBD1|once|TRBJ1-6|TRBV11-2
CASSLRDRVISPLHF
TGTGCCAGCAGCTTAAGGGACAGGGTTATTTCACCCCTCCACTTT
>TRBD2|.|TRBJ2-1|TRBV7-9
CASSLLAGVNEQFF
TGTGCCAGCAGCTTGCTAGCGGGAGTCAATGAGCAGTTCTTC
>.|.|TRBJ2-7|TRBV7-2
CASSLARQVNSYEQYF
TGTGCCAGCAGCTTAGCTCGACAGGTCAACTCCTACGAGCAGTACTTC
>TRBD1|.|TRBJ1-4|TRBV2
CASSSDRGRQEKLFF
TGTGCCAGCAGCTCCGACAGGGGGCGGCAGGAAAAACTGTTTTTT
>TRBD1|.|TRBJ1-5|TRBV28
CASSTGTGVQPQHF
TGTGCCAGCAGCACCGGGACAGGGGTTCAGCCCCAGCATTTT
>TRBD1|few|TRBJ2-3|TRBV10-1
CASSFTGGRDTQYF
TGCGCCAGCAGTTTTACAGGGGGCAGGGATACGCAGTATTTT
>.|once|TRBJ2-1|TRBV5-1
CASSLDFAYNEQFF
TGCGCCAGCAGCTTGGACTTCGCCTACAATGAGCAGTTCTTC
>.|.|TRBJ1-5|TRBV19
CASSSLGAQPQHF
TGTGCCAGTAGTTCATTAGGGGCTCAGCCCCAGCATTTT
>.|.|TRBJ1-1|TRBV28
CASSPGQRGTEAFF
TGTGCCAGCAGTCCCGGACAGAGGGGCACTGAAGCTTTCTTT
>TRBD1|.|TRBJ1-5|TRBV2
CASREGQGGNQPQHF
TGTGCCAGCAGAGAGGGACAGGGGGGAAATCAGCCCCAGCATTTT
>TRBD2|.|TRBJ2-1|TRBV24-1
CATSEGLGGGSTYNEQFF
TGTGCCACCAGTGAGGGACTGGGCGGGGGATCCACCTACAATGAGCAGTTCTTC
>TRBD1|.|TRBJ2-7|TRBV7-9
CASSRIGQATLGQYF
TGTGCCAGCAGCCGAATCGGACAGGCAACTTTAGGGCAGTACTTC
>.|.|TRBJ1-1|TRBV30
CAWSVRSGTEAFF
TGTGCCTGGAGTGTACGGTCAGGAACTGAAGCTTTCTTT
>.|.|TRBJ2-1|TRBV24-1
CATSAKNYYNEQFF
TGTGCCACCAGTGCGAAGAACTACTACAATGAGCAGTTCTTC
>.|few|TRBJ2-1|TRBV5-1
CASSLVSGDSYNEQFF
TGCGCCAGCAGCTTGGTTTCGGGAGACTCCTACAATGAGCAGTTCTTC
>TRBD2|.|TRBJ2-5|TRBV5-1
CASSLVAGPGETQYF
TGCGCCAGCAGCTTGGTAGCGGGACCCGGGGAGACCCAGTACTTC
>.|.|TRBJ1-5|TRBV30
CAWSAGGNPSNQPQHF
TGTGCCTGGAGTGCCGGGGGAAACCCAAGCAATCAGCCCCAGCATTTT
>TRBD2|.|TRBJ2-7|TRBV7-3
CASSLLAGFPYEQYF
TGTGCCAGCAGCTTACTAGCGGGATTCCCCTACGAGCAGTACTTC
>TRBD1|.|TRBJ2-7|TRBV19
CASSLGQGASNYEQYF
TGTGCCAGTAGTTTGGGACAGGGGGCGAGTAATTACGAGCAGTACTTC
>TRBD2|.|TRBJ2-1|TRBV7-2
CASGLLGGRGNEQFF
TGTGCCAGCGGGCTCCTGGGCGGGAGGGGCAATGAGCAGTTCTTC
>.|.|TRBJ1-4|TRBV20-1
CSAGPGKLFF
TGCAGTGCGGGCCCCGGAAAACTGTTTTTT
>TRBD1|.|TRBJ2-7|TRBV27
CASSQGPGTGSSYEQYF
TGTGCCAGCAGTCAAGGGCCAGGGACAGGAAGCTCCTACGAGCAGTACTTC
>TRBD1|.|TRBJ1-3|TRBV10-3
CAIREDRTPGNTIYF
TGTGCCATCAGAGAGGACAGGACGCCTGGAAACACCATATATTTT
>TRBD1|.|TRBJ2-5|TRBV7-3
CASSRRDRDSETQYF
TGTGCCAGCAGCCGCCGGGACAGGGATTCAGAGACCCAGTACTTC